The clone carrying this T cell receptor beta chain was detected once. Its antigen is not identified. Germline V gene sequence: CDR1 SQVTM, CDR2 ANQGSEA. This CDR3 region has 15 residues. The V and J ends lost 6 bases and 0 bases, in that order; junction bases with no gene match: 3. Naivety among CD8 cells was defined by CD45RO negativity and positive CCR7 selection, thereby excluding terminally differentiated effector memory CD45RA+ cells. The data belong to a study of shared clonotypes between healthy human individuals. Whole-study findings and limits: Estimated richness values were generally larger in naive subsets than in memory subsets. Clonotypes which were not shared had lower generation probabilities than clonotypes that all four donors shared. Some naive CD4 clonotypes, around 4.7%, turned up in common across four donors.

The protocol was immunoSEQ multiplex PCR, while the TCRdb copy is restricted to in-frame clones and leaves out a portion. Found here are about 2.1 million clones, about 93% of them singletons; the top ten hold approximately 1.6%. This clonotype was obtained from a man between 18 and 35 years old in good health. Some clones in this sample may be carry-over from other donors' samples. The source material was naive CD8+ T cells from PBMCs. This rearrangement joins TRBV29-1 to TRBJ2-1; 12 nucleotides align to TRBD2. CDR3 in amino acids: CSVLTSGSSYNEQFF. CDR3 nucleotides: TGCAGCGTCTTGACTAGCGGGAGCTCCTACAATGAGCAGTTCTTC.